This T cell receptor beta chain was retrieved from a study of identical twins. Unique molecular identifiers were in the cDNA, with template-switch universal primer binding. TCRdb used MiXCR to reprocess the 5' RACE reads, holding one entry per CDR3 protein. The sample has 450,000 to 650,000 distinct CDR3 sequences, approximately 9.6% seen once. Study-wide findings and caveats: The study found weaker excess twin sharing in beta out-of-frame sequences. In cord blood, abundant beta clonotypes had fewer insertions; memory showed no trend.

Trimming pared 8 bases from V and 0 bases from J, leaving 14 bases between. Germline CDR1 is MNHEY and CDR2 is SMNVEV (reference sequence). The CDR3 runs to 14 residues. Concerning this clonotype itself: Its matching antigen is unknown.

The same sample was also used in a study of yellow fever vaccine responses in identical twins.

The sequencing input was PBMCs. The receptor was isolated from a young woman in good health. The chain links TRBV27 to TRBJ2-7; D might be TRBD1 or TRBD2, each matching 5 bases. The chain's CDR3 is CASSGRINSYEQYF. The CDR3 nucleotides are TGTGCCAGCTCAGGGAGAATTAACTCCTACGAGCAGTACTTC.